The 31 T cell receptor beta chains given below trace back to one sample, sequenced in a study of cytomegalovirus exposure and HLA in healthy donors. Primers: 60 Vbeta forward and 13 Jbeta reverse. Assay: immunoSEQ multiplex PCR; the TCRdb copy retains only in-frame clones and omits some. In all, the sample yields about 160,000 clones. The source material was PBMCs. These receptors originate from a woman aged 60-75 years in good health and CMV-seronegative.

This chain links TRBV6-5 with TRBJ1-5; D is undetermined. CDR1 and CDR2 from the germline V gene are MNHEY and SVGAGI. V was trimmed by 2 bases and J by 5 bases, leaving 7 bases between them. The CDR3 totals 13 residues. The CDR3, as DNA: TGTGCCAGCAGTTACCGCCCGGATCAGCCCCAGCATTTT. It yields the protein CASSYRPDQPQHF.

CDR3 protein: CASSPRGGDEKLFF. The CDR3 nucleotides are TGCGCCAGCAGCCCACGTGGGGGGGATGAAAAACTGTTTTTT. The rearrangement uses TRBV4-1 and TRBJ1-4, with D maybe TRBD1 (5 bases). Germline-derived CDR1 and CDR2 are MGHRA and YSYEKL. V was shortened by 4 bases and J by 6 bases, with 12 bases between the two germline ends. The CDR3 is made up of 14 amino acids.

The chain joins TRBV27 to TRBJ2-3; a possible D gene is TRBD1 (6 bases). The CDR3 extends over 16 amino acids. V shed 2 bases and J shed 2 bases, with 14 bases lying between them. The V gene's germline CDR1 is MNHEY and CDR2 SMNVEV (reference sequence). CDR3 in DNA: TGTGCCAGCAGTTTAATTACGGACAGAACCACAGATACGCAGTATTTT. Translating it yields CASSLITDRTTDTQYF.

The V and J genes are TRBV6-5 and TRBJ1-2; D is possibly TRBD1 (6 bases). This CDR3 has 15 residues. The germline V and J ends were trimmed by 0 bases and 4 bases, with 12 bases remaining between them. In germline, CDR1 is MNHEY, CDR2 SVGAGI. CDR3 sequence (DNA): TGTGCCAGCAGTTACTCCGCGGGGGCTGGCTATGGCTACACCTTC. It codes for CASSYSAGAGYGYTF.

This sequence joins TRBV7-9 and TRBJ1-2; 7 nucleotides line up with TRBD1. V lost 9 bases to trimming and J lost 3 bases; unmatched junction nucleotides: 10. This CDR3 comprises 14 residues. CDR1 and CDR2 (germline): SEHNR, FQNEAQ (reference sequence). The chain's CDR3 is CASQRGQKDYGYTF. DNA of the CDR3: TGTGCCAGTCAAAGGGGGCAGAAAGACTATGGCTACACCTTC. Variable domain in full (rest from reference TRBV7-9 and TRBJ1-2): DTGVSQNPRHKITKRGQNVTFRCDPISEHNRLYWYRQTLGQGPEFLTYFQNEAQLEKSRLLSDRFSAERPKGSFSTLEIQRTEQGDSAMYLCASQRGQKDYGYTFGSGTRLTVV.

This chain uses TRBV9 with TRBJ1-4, with 8 nucleotides matching TRBD1. V trimming: 4 bases; J trimming: 0 bases; junction bases outside the gene matches: 5. The germline gives CDR1 SGDLS, CDR2 YYNGEE. This CDR3 spans 16 amino acids. The CDR3 region is CASSRQDRATNEKLFF. The CDR3 DNA is TGTGCCAGCAGCCGTCAGGACAGGGCAACTAATGAAAAACTGTTTTTT. Full variable domain (remainder filled in from reference TRBV9 and TRBJ1-4): DSGVTQTPKHLITATGQRVTLRCSPRSGDLSVYWYQQSLDQGLQFLIQYYNGEERAKGNILERFSAQQFPDLHSELNLSSLELGDSALYFCASSRQDRATNEKLFFGSGTQLSVL.

The chain recombines TRBV15 with TRBJ2-1, with D tentatively TRBD2 (6 bases). The CDR3 is 17 residues long. Trimming took off 0 bases at V and 5 bases at J, with 17 bases between the two ends. Germline CDR1 is LNHNV and CDR2 is YYDKDF (reference sequence). In DNA form, the CDR3 reads TGTGCCACCAGCAGAGATTACCGGCTAGCGACCAACAATGAGCAGTTCTTC. This gives the protein CATSRDYRLATNNEQFF. The full variable domain, with the rest looked up from reference TRBV15 and TRBJ2-1, is DAMVIQNPRYQVTQFGKPVTLSCSQTLNHNVMYWYQQKSSQAPKLLFHYYDKDFNNEADTPDNFQSRRPNTSFCFLDIRSPGLGDTAMYLCATSRDYRLATNNEQFFGPGTRLTVL.

The J gene is TRBJ1-2, the V gene TRBV7-9; D is ambiguous. Looked up from germline, CDR1 is SEHNR and CDR2 is FQNEAQ (reference sequence). Deletions cut 5 bases from V and 5 bases from J, with 18 bases between. CDR3 size: 15 residues. The CDR3 sequence is CASSPQRGGWYGYTF. The CDR3 DNA sequence: TGTGCCAGCAGCCCCCAAAGAGGAGGGTGGTATGGCTACACCTTC.

V usage is TRBV29-1 and J usage is TRBJ1-4, with 9 bases lining up with TRBD1. Germline lookup yields CDR1 SQVTM and CDR2 ANQGSEA. The CDR3 length is 13 residues. The V and J ends lost 5 bases and 8 bases, in that order; junction bases with no gene match: 6. The CDR3 DNA reads as TGCAGCGTTCGACAGGGGGTAGTGGAAAAACTGTTTTTT. It encodes CSVRQGVVEKLFF.

The CDR3 DNA follows: TGTGCCAGCAGTGTAGGGGTAGACACCGGGGAGCTGTTTTTT. Translating it yields CASSVGVDTGELFF. The chain recombines TRBV6-4 with TRBJ2-2, with D possibly being TRBD1 (5 bases). Trimming left V 4 bases short and J 3 bases short, with 9 bases between. This CDR3 has 14 amino acids. Per germline, CDR1 MRHNA and CDR2 SNTAGT.

The V gene is TRBV9, the J gene TRBJ1-1; a weak D match, TRBD1 (6 bases). Germline-derived CDR1 and CDR2 are SGDLS and YYNGEE. Trimming removed 8 bases from V and 0 bases from J, with 11 bases in between. This CDR3 has 13 amino acids. The CDR3 coding sequence is TGTGCCAGTTCACAGGGATTGAACACTGAAGCTTTCTTT. It yields the protein CASSQGLNTEAFF.

This chain joins TRBV4-1 and TRBJ2-2; possibly TRBD1 for D (6 bases). This CDR3 has 16 residues. CDR1 and CDR2 from the germline V gene are MGHRA and YSYEKL. Trimming pared 1 base from V and 7 bases from J, leaving 16 bases between. The CDR3: CASSQVKGVKGGELFF. The CDR3, as DNA: TGCGCCAGCAGCCAAGTAAAGGGGGTAAAGGGCGGGGAGCTGTTTTTT.

This chain connects TRBV7-3 to TRBJ2-7; 7 nucleotides match TRBD2. Germline V gene sequence: CDR1 SGHTA, CDR2 FQGTGA. This CDR3 region has 15 residues. Germline trimming cut 5 bases from V and 0 bases from J; bases unmatched to any gene: 7. As DNA, the CDR3 is TGTGCCAGCAGCCTACCTGGGGACTACTCCTACGAGCAGTACTTC. Its protein product is CASSLPGDYSYEQYF.

In DNA, the CDR3 is TGTGCCATCAGTGCCAGGCGGCGGGAGTCCTACAATGAGCAGTTCTTC. Protein product: CAISARRRESYNEQFF. The rearrangement links TRBV10-3 to TRBJ2-1; 7 bases map to TRBD2. Germline-derived CDR1 and CDR2 are ENHRY and SYGVKD. The CDR3 spans 16 residues. V lost 4 bases and J lost 1; bases outside the gene matches: 7.

The chain couples TRBV7-2 to TRBJ2-3, with TRBD2 matching over 10 bases. CDR3 size: 13 residues. Trimming cost V 3 bases and J 10 bases; bases outside gene matches: 4. CDR1 and CDR2 from the germline V gene are SGHTA and FQGNSA. CDR3 loop: CASSFSGRLAQYF. In DNA form, the CDR3 reads TGTGCCAGCAGCTTTAGCGGGAGGTTGGCGCAGTATTTT.

The CDR3 coding sequence is TGTGCCAGCAGCCCAGGACTAGCGGGAGTTGTAGATACGCAGTATTTT. Translation: CASSPGLAGVVDTQYF. The V gene is TRBV7-6, the J gene TRBJ2-3, with TRBD2 matching over 13 bases. There are 16 residues in the CDR3. Germline CDR1 and CDR2: SGHVS and FNYEAQ. The ends lost 5 bases at V and 5 bases at J; junction bases unmatched: 7. Looking up the rest from reference TRBV7-6 and TRBJ2-3 gives the full variable domain: GAGVSQSPRYKVTKRGQDVALRCDPISGHVSLYWYRQALGQGPEFLTYFNYEAQQDKSGLPNDRFSAERPEGSISTLTIQRTEQRDSAMYRCASSPGLAGVVDTQYFGPGTRLTVL.

The chain employs TRBV7-2 and TRBJ1-1; D not certain. CDR1 is SGHTA and CDR2 is FQGNSA in the germline V gene. The CDR3 extends over 13 amino acids. Trimming left V 1 base short and J 7 bases short, with 10 bases between. CDR3 region: CASSLDMRLEAFF. CDR3 nucleotide sequence: TGTGCCAGCAGCTTAGATATGAGGCTTGAAGCTTTCTTT.

This chain uses TRBV6-1 with TRBJ2-2; possibly TRBD1 for D (6 bases). V was trimmed by 4 bases and J by 8 bases, leaving 14 bases between them. The CDR3 covers 14 residues. The germline gives CDR1 MNHNS, CDR2 SASEGT. The CDR3 DNA reads TGTGCCAGCAGTGGGACAGCCAGATCTGGGGAGCTGTTTTTT. Translation: CASSGTARSGELFF.

This chain joins TRBV5-4 and TRBJ1-1; D is uncertain. Trimming took off 1 base at V and 3 bases at J, with 4 bases between the two ends. This CDR3 is 12 amino acids long. CDR1 is SGHNT, CDR2 YYREEE, per germline (reference sequence). CDR3 residues: CASSLPYTEAFF. The CDR3 DNA sequence: TGTGCCAGCAGCTTGCCTTACACTGAAGCTTTCTTT. Drawing the rest from reference TRBV5-4 and TRBJ1-1, the complete variable domain is ETGVTQSPTHLIKTRGQQVTLRCSSQSGHNTVSWYQQALGQGPQFIFQYYREEENGRGNFPPRFSGLQFPNYSSELNVNALELDDSALYLCASSLPYTEAFFGQGTRLTVV.

The rearrangement links TRBV6-1 to TRBJ1-1; perhaps TRBD1 as D (5 bases). Germline V lookup: CDR1 MNHNS, CDR2 SASEGT. V shed 3 bases and J shed 1 base, with 9 bases lying between them. The CDR3 runs to 14 residues. Here the CDR3 reads CASSDQGTNTEAFF. The CDR3 bases are TGTGCCAGCAGTGATCAGGGAACGAACACTGAAGCTTTCTTT.

The CDR3 bases are TGTGCCAGCTCCTGGGGGGACTCCTACAATGAGCAGTTCTTC. Translating gives CASSWGDSYNEQFF. The chain couples TRBV18 to TRBJ2-1, with D maybe TRBD2 (6 bases). The CDR3 runs 14 residues. The V end was cut by 6 bases, the J end by 0 bases, with 9 bases between. Germline-derived CDR1 and CDR2 are KGHSH and LQKENI.

The J gene is TRBJ2-6, the V gene TRBV6-5, with TRBD1 as a possible D gene (5 bases). The germline V gene has CDR1 MNHEY and CDR2 SVGAGI. V was pared by 2 bases and J by 2 bases, with 7 bases between. This CDR3 comprises 15 residues. DNA of the CDR3: TGTGCCAGCAGTTACGTAGGGGCTGGGGCCAACGTCCTGACTTTC. Amino acid sequence: CASSYVGAGANVLTF.

The CDR3 loop reads CASSSNMETQYF. The CDR3 DNA follows: TGTGCCAGTAGTTCCAACATGGAGACCCAGTACTTC. This chain links TRBV19 with TRBJ2-5; the D is unclear. Germline V gene data show CDR1 as LNHDA and CDR2 as SQIVND (reference sequence). The V end was cut by 5 bases, the J end by 5 bases, with 9 bases between. This CDR3 region has 12 residues.

This chain links TRBV7-2 with TRBJ2-7, with 10 bases that match TRBD1. V was pared by 4 bases and J by 4 bases, with 4 bases of the junction left unmatched. CDR1 and CDR2 (germline): SGHTA, FQGNSA. The CDR3 spans 14 residues. This CDR3 reads CASSYRTGGYEQYF. The CDR3 bases are TGTGCCAGCAGCTATAGGACAGGGGGATACGAGCAGTACTTC.

The CDR3 DNA reads TGCGCCAGCAGCTACGACAGGGCGGGCTACACCTTC. It is translated as CASSYDRAGYTF. This chain links TRBV5-1 with TRBJ1-2; 7 nucleotides agree with TRBD1. The V gene end was trimmed by 3 bases and the J gene end by 8 bases; junction bases not matched to a gene: 4. The germline CDR1 and CDR2 sequences are SGHRS and YFSETQ. The CDR3 loop spans 12 amino acids.

The chain joins TRBV5-1 to TRBJ2-5; 11 bases line up with TRBD1. Germline assignment: CDR1 SGHRS and CDR2 YFSETQ. After removal of 0 bases from V and 3 bases from J, the junction contained 13 bases not matched to a gene. The CDR3 sequence is 19 residues long. The CDR3 DNA sequence: TGCGCCAGCAGCTTGGCGCGGGACAGGGGGGGTCCTAGTAAAGAGACCCAGTACTTC. Translation gives CASSLARDRGGPSKETQYF.

The V call is TRBV11-2, the J call TRBJ2-7; 9 nucleotides match TRBD1. V was pared by 4 bases and J by 2 bases, with 12 bases of the junction left unmatched. The germline CDR1 and CDR2 sequences are SGHAT and FQNNGV. This CDR3 has 17 residues. This CDR3 is CASSSRGTGSYTYEQYF. In DNA, the CDR3 is TGTGCCAGCAGCTCACGTGGGACAGGGAGTTATACCTACGAGCAGTACTTC.

The chain uses TRBV2 and TRBJ1-1; 7 positions agree with TRBD1. Germline trimming cut 7 bases from V and 0 bases from J; bases unmatched to any gene: 5. The CDR3 contains 14 residues. Germline CDR1 reads SNHLY; CDR2 reads FYNNEI. CDR3 residues: CASIFDRVNTEAFF. The CDR3 DNA follows: TGTGCCAGCATTTTCGACAGGGTGAACACTGAAGCTTTCTTT.

The J gene is TRBJ1-1, the V gene TRBV10-3; D possibly corresponds to TRBD1 (6 bases). Trimming took 0 bases from V and 8 from J, leaving 13 bases between them. CDR1 and CDR2 from the germline V gene are ENHRY and SYGVKD. The CDR3 totals 14 residues. This CDR3 is CAISESKQGMEAFF. CDR3 nucleotide sequence: TGTGCCATCAGTGAGTCTAAACAGGGTATGGAAGCTTTCTTT.

The V and J genes are TRBV5-1 and TRBJ2-6; D is ambiguous. V lost 4 bases, J lost 0 bases, and 11 bases lay in between. Germline V gene sequence: CDR1 SGHRS, CDR2 YFSETQ. This CDR3 spans 16 amino acids. DNA of the CDR3: TGCGCCAGCAGCCTGGACGGTAGCTCTGGGGCCAACGTCCTGACTTTC. Residues: CASSLDGSSGANVLTF.

The chain is built from TRBV5-1 and TRBJ1-4; a possible D gene is TRBD1 (6 bases). CDR1 is SGHRS and CDR2 is YFSETQ in the germline V gene. Trimming stripped 4 bases from V and 0 bases from J, with 13 bases between. This CDR3 has 16 amino acids. CDR3: CASSEGGTATNEKLFF. CDR3 in DNA: TGCGCCAGCAGCGAGGGGGGGACCGCAACTAATGAAAAACTGTTTTTT.